Ten or more counts support the clone carrying this TCR beta chain. Its antigen is not known. This sample is part of a study of T cell repertoires in cytomegalovirus infection. Study information: Carrying CMV and the relevant HLA type showed in public TCR beta signatures. General study points: Ex vivo, HLA-C-restricted CMV-specific TCR beta clonotypes prevailed over the rest of the response. The cumulative frequency of public TCR beta families identified carriers of CMV plus the relevant HLA.

Each CDR3 protein is one row after TCRdb ran MiXCR on the reads. The table includes fewer than 550,000 distinct CDR3 sequences, approximately 33% detected once. Sample: PBMCs. The sequence was obtained from a human donor in good health (CMV status not recorded). Some clones in this sample may be carry-over from other donors' samples.

The CDR3 sequence: CASSPEFF. The CDR3 nucleotides read TGTGCCAGCAGCCCTGAGTTCTTC. V and J are TRBV7-9 and TRBJ2-1, with D unclear. The CDR3 runs 8 residues. In germline, CDR1 is SEHNR, CDR2 FQNEAQ (reference sequence). V lost 5 bases, J lost 14 bases, and 4 bases lay in between.